Listed here are 21 T cell receptor beta chains from one sample, sequenced in a study of blood T cell repertoires in COVID-19. Assay: immunoSEQ multiplex PCR; the TCRdb copy retains only in-frame clones and omits some. Of roughly 170,000 clones listed, more than 75% were seen once; the top ten hold about 2.5%. Sequencing was carried out using peripheral blood. Receptors were obtained from a man aged 35-49 years with active or convalescent COVID-19.

The gene calls are TRBV7-9 and TRBJ1-5; 8 bases map to TRBD1. CDR3 length: 16 residues. CDR1 is SEHNR, CDR2 FQNEAQ, per germline (reference sequence). V lost 1 base, J lost 2 bases, and 4 bases stayed unmatched. CDR3 DNA: TGTGCCAGCAGCTTAGAAGAGGACAGGGGCAATCAGCCCCAGCATTTT. This encodes CASSLEEDRGNQPQHF.

V gene TRBV3-1 (or the pseudogene TRBV3-2) combines with J gene TRBJ1-5, with TRBD1 as a possible D gene (5 bases). CDR3 size: 13 residues. V lost 5 bases, J lost 4 bases, and 9 bases lay in between. Per the germline V gene, CDR1 is LGHDT and CDR2 is YNNKEL (reference sequence). The chain's CDR3 is CASSLQVNQPQHF. CDR3 DNA: TGTGCCAGCAGCTTACAGGTAAATCAGCCCCAGCATTTT.

Here the CDR3 DNA reads TGTGCCAGCAGCGCTAACCTGGGCAGGGCCTATAATTCACCCCTCCACTTT. This sequence encodes CASSANLGRAYNSPLHF. The chain links TRBV11-2 to TRBJ1-6; possibly TRBD1 for D (5 bases). V was cut by 5 bases and J by 2 bases, with 16 bases left in between. Germline CDR1 is SGHAT and CDR2 is FQNNGV. The length of the CDR3 is 17 residues. Variable domain in full (rest from reference TRBV11-2 and TRBJ1-6): EAGVAQSPRYKIIEKRQSVAFWCNPISGHATLYWYQQILGQGPKLLIQFQNNGVVDDSQLPKDRFSAERLKGVDSTLKIQPAKLEDSAVYLCASSANLGRAYNSPLHFGNGTRLTVT.

V usage is TRBV28 and J usage is TRBJ1-4, with no clear D. Deletions cut 6 bases from V and 6 bases from J, with 17 bases between. Germline lookup yields CDR1 MDHEN and CDR2 SYDVKM. The CDR3 is 15 amino acids. CDR3 nucleotides: TGTGCCAGCAGATTGATTTGGGCCCACGATGAAAAACTGTTTTTT. Protein product: CASRLIWAHDEKLFF.

J is TRBJ2-7 and V is TRBV5-1; maybe TRBD1 (6 bases). The CDR3 has 15 residues. Germline CDR1 and CDR2: SGHRS and YFSETQ. Trimming removed 6 bases from V and 2 bases from J, with 18 bases in between. The CDR3 coding sequence is TGCGCCAGCAAAATGGGGGCGCAGGGCCCCTACGAGCAGTACTTC. Translation gives CASKMGAQGPYEQYF.

The V call is TRBV2, the J call TRBJ2-3; 8 positions agree with TRBD1. CDR1 is SNHLY and CDR2 is FYNNEI in the germline V gene. V was clipped by 4 bases and J by 3 bases; unmatched bases: 9. This CDR3 is 16 amino acids long. CDR3 region: CASSAPGGMRTDTQYF. The CDR3 DNA follows: TGTGCCAGCAGTGCTCCAGGGGGCATGAGGACAGATACGCAGTATTTT.

The chain links TRBV2 to TRBJ2-3; 7 bases map to TRBD1. Trimming cost V 8 bases and J 2 bases; bases outside gene matches: 7. The CDR3 loop spans 14 amino acids. Germline V lookup: CDR1 SNHLY, CDR2 FYNNEI. This chain's CDR3 is CASGKGADTDTQYF. CDR3 DNA: TGTGCCAGCGGGAAGGGGGCTGACACAGATACGCAGTATTTT.

Turning to this clone: At one boundary the junction diverges from the germline segment, which might be a read error. The chain links TRBV2 to TRBJ1-2; D gene ambiguous. This CDR3 is built from 14 residues. CDR1 is SNHLY, CDR2 FYNNEI, per germline. CDR3: CASILGGSNYGYTF. CDR3 bases: TGTGCCAGCATTCTAGGTGGTTCTAATTATGGCTACACCTTC. Full variable domain (remainder filled in from reference TRBV2 and TRBJ1-2): EPEVTQTPSHQVTQMGQEVILRCVPISNHLYFYWYRQILGQKVEFLVSFYNNEISEKSEIFDDQFSVERPDGSNFTLKIRSTKLEDSAMYFCASILGGSNYGYTFGSGTRLTVV.

This clone was seen more than once but under ten times. The V and J genes are TRBV6-1 and TRBJ2-3, with a weak D call TRBD1 (6 bases). Germline-derived CDR1 and CDR2 are MNHNS and SASEGT. The CDR3 covers 14 residues. V shed 2 bases and J shed 5 bases, with 11 bases lying between them. The CDR3 here is CASSESAGEDTQYF. CDR3 DNA sequence: TGTGCCAGCAGTGAAAGTGCAGGGGAAGATACGCAGTATTTT.

The chain has TRBV6-5 and TRBJ1-2; 10 bases match TRBD1. The ends lost 11 bases at V and 3 bases at J; junction bases unmatched: 12. Per germline, CDR1 MNHEY and CDR2 SVGAGI. The CDR3 has 15 amino acids. The CDR3 spells CASSSGTGVDYGYTF. The CDR3 DNA sequence: TGTGCCTCCTCCTCCGGGACAGGGGTCGACTATGGCTACACCTTC.

The chain recombines TRBV5-1 with TRBJ2-4; 11 nucleotides agree with TRBD1. Trimming cost V 1 base and J 0 bases; bases outside gene matches: 3. The CDR3 has 17 residues. From germline, CDR1 is SGHRS and CDR2 YFSETQ. CDR3 loop: CASSLQGQGVAKNIQYF. CDR3 nucleotide sequence: TGCGCCAGCAGCTTGCAGGGACAGGGGGTAGCCAAAAACATTCAGTACTTC. Combining the CDR3 with reference TRBV5-1 and TRBJ2-4 gives the whole variable domain KAGVTQTPRYLIKTRGQQVTLSCSPISGHRSVSWYQQTPGQGLQFLFEYFSETQRNKGNFPGRFSGRQFSNSRSEMNVSTLELGDSALYLCASSLQGQGVAKNIQYFGAGTRLSVL.

The rearrangement links TRBV28 to TRBJ1-1; 8 bases fit TRBD1. J lost 11 bases, V lost 6 bases, and 8 bases had no gene match. There are 12 residues in the CDR3. CDR1 MDHEN and CDR2 SYDVKM come from the germline V gene. CDR3 region: CASSPGGPQAFF. In DNA form, the CDR3 reads TGTGCCAGCAGCCCAGGGGGCCCCCAGGCTTTCTTT.

V and J are TRBV5-1 and TRBJ2-3, with 10 bases fitting TRBD1. The CDR3 consists of 15 residues. The V gene end was trimmed by 2 bases and the J gene end by 1 base; junction bases not matched to a gene: 1. Germline V gene sequence: CDR1 SGHRS, CDR2 YFSETQ. The CDR3 nucleotides read TGCGCCAGCAGCTTCGGGACAGGGGGCACAGATACGCAGTATTTT. The encoded protein is CASSFGTGGTDTQYF.

This chain connects TRBV27 to TRBJ1-6; possibly TRBD1 for D (5 bases). The germline V and J ends were trimmed by 1 base and 8 bases, with 9 bases remaining between them. Germline CDR1 is MNHEY and CDR2 is SMNVEV (reference sequence). The CDR3 extends over 14 amino acids. CDR3 nucleotides: TGTGCCAGCAGTTTATTAGGGGAGGATTCACCCCTCCACTTT. Protein: CASSLLGEDSPLHF.

This sequence joins TRBV30 and TRBJ1-1; the D gene is possibly TRBD1 (5 bases). V was cut by 2 bases and J by 4 bases, with 11 bases left in between. CDR3 length equals 13 residues. Germline values: CDR1 GTSNPN, CDR2 SVGIG (reference sequence). CDR3 sequence (DNA): TGTGCCTGGAGTATGGCGGGGGTCACTGAAGCTTTCTTT. This encodes CAWSMAGVTEAFF.

The CDR3 is CASSLGSRDRSTEQYF. The DNA of the CDR3 is TGTGCCAGCAGTTTAGGTTCCCGAGACAGGTCGACCGAGCAGTACTTC. The rearrangement uses TRBV28 and TRBJ2-7; maybe TRBD1 (6 bases). The CDR3 runs 16 residues. Germline V CDR1 and CDR2: MDHEN, SYDVKM. V lost 2 bases and J lost 6, with 20 bases in between.

The V and J genes are TRBV19 and TRBJ1-1; perhaps TRBD1 as D (5 bases). This CDR3 comprises 14 residues. Deletions cut 4 bases from V and 3 bases from J, with 12 bases between. Germline assignment: CDR1 LNHDA and CDR2 SQIVND (reference sequence). The CDR3: CASSSLQGYTEAFF. DNA for the CDR3: TGTGCCAGTAGTAGCCTCCAGGGCTACACTGAAGCTTTCTTT.

This clone was counted a few times. Germline and junction disagree at one end, which may indicate a read error. The V and J genes are TRBV30 and TRBJ1-2, with a possible D match to TRBD1 (6 bases). In germline, CDR1 is GTSNPN, CDR2 SVGIG (reference sequence). This CDR3 comprises 11 residues. CDR3 in amino acids: CAGRGAPGYTF. CDR3 nucleotide sequence: TGTGCCGGGAGGGGGGCCCCGGGCTACACCTTC.

The sample holds one count of this clone. The V call is TRBV27, the J call TRBJ1-4; 7 bases agree with TRBD1. The CDR3 has 15 residues. From germline, CDR1 is MNHEY and CDR2 SMNVEV (reference sequence). The V gene end was trimmed by 0 bases and the J gene end by 8 bases; junction bases not matched to a gene: 6. CDR3 protein: CASSLSLGQLEKLFF. In DNA form, the CDR3 reads TGTGCCAGCAGTTTATCGTTGGGACAGCTAGAAAAACTGTTTTTT.

J is TRBJ2-7 and V is TRBV28; D uncertain. V shed 2 bases and J shed 5 bases, with 7 bases lying between them. CDR3 length equals 12 residues. Per germline, CDR1 MDHEN and CDR2 SYDVKM. The CDR3 bases are TGTGCCAGCAGTTTAGGGCGAGACGAGCAGTACTTC. Translation: CASSLGRDEQYF.

The V gene is TRBV9, the J gene TRBJ1-2; D is unresolved. Per germline, CDR1 SGDLS and CDR2 YYNGEE. The CDR3 extends over 14 amino acids. With 4 bases removed from V and 6 bases from J, the gap between germline ends came to 16 bases. In DNA, the CDR3 is TGTGCCAGCAGCCCCCGACCCGGGCGGGATGGCTACACCTTC. This translates into CASSPRPGRDGYTF.